This T cell receptor (beta chain) was identified during a study of cytomegalovirus exposure and HLA in healthy donors. Though nominally healthy at sampling, donors likely had unrecorded immune exposures. PCR employed 60 Vbeta and 13 Jbeta primers. This table comes from immunoSEQ multiplex PCR, and its TCRdb copy is limited to in-frame clones, with some not included. The sample records around 130,000 clones, roughly 80% being singletons. Study-wide points: Within a later analysis, the majority of CMV-associated TCR beta chains appeared HLA-restricted. Prediction of most subjects' HLA-A and HLA-B alleles by TCR beta sequences was reportedly accurate.

As to this clone: What it recognizes is unknown.

In germline, CDR1 is MNHEY, CDR2 SVGAGI. There are 15 residues in the CDR3. V was clipped by 2 bases and J by 0 bases, with 10 bases between them. The origin of this receptor is a boy younger than 18 in good health and CMV-seronegative. The sequenced material came from PBMCs. This rearrangement joins TRBV6-5 to TRBJ1-1, with D possibly matching TRBD1 (5 bases). The CDR3 spells CASSYRGGMNTEAFF. CDR3 coding DNA: TGTGCCAGCAGTTACAGGGGAGGCATGAACACTGAAGCTTTCTTT.